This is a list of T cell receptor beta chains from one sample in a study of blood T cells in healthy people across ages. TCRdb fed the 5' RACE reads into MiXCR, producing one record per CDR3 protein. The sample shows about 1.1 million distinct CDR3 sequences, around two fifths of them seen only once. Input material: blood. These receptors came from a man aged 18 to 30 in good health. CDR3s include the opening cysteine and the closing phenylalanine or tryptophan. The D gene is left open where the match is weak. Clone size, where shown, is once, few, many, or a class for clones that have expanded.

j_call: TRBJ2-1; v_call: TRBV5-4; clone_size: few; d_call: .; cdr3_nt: TGTGCCAGCAGCATTGATGGGACTCCCAATGAGCAGTTCTTC; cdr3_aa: CASSIDGTPNEQFF
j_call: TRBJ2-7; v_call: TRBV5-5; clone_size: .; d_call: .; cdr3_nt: TGTGCCAGCAGCTTGGTTTGGCAGGGGGGATACGAGCAGTACTTC; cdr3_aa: CASSLVWQGGYEQYF
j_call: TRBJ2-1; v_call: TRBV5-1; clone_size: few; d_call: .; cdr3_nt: TGCGCCAGCAGCTTCGGGCAGAACTACAATGAGCAGTTCTTC; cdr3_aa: CASSFGQNYNEQFF
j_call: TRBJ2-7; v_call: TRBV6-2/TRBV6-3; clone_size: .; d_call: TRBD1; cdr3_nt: TGTGCCAGCAATCTCAAAAACAGGGGGGACTACGAGCAGTACTTC; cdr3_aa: CASNLKNRGDYEQYF
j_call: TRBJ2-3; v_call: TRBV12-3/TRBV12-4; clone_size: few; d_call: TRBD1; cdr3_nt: TGTGCCAGCAGTTTCCCGGACAGGACTAGCACAGATACGCAGTATTTT; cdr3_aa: CASSFPDRTSTDTQYF
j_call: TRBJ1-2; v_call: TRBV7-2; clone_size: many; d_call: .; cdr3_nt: TGTGCCAGCAGCCCCCCTGATCTCGGACAGTTAGTTAACTATGGCTACACCTTC; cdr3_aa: CASSPPDLGQLVNYGYTF
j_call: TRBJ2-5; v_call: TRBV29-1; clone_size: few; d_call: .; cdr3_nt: TGCAGCGTTGAAGACAAGGACTTGGGGCCTCAAGAGACCCAGTACTTC; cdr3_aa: CSVEDKDLGPQETQYF
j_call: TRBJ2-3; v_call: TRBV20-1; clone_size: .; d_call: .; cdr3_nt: TGCAGTGCTAGAGGGCTCATGGGAGATACGCAGTATTTT; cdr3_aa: CSARGLMGDTQYF
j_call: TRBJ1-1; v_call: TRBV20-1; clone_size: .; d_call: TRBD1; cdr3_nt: TGCAGTGCTTTTTCTAGGGACAGGGGGCGAGAGACTGAAGCTTTCTTT; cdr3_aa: CSAFSRDRGRETEAFF
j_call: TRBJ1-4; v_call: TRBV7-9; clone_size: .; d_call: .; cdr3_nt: TGTGCCAGCAGCTCGAGAGGCGAGGGGGAAAAACTGTTTTTT; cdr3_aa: CASSSRGEGEKLFF
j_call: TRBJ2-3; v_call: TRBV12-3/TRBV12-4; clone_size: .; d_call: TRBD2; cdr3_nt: TGTGCCAGCAGTCCCCCCCTCCTAGCGGGAGTCCCGGATACGCAGTATTTT; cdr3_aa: CASSPPLLAGVPDTQYF
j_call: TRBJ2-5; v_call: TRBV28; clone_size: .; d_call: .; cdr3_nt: TGTGCCAGCTGGGGTCTCGATTCGTCTACAGGTTTCCAAGAGACCCAGTACTTC; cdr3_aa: CASWGLDSSTGFQETQYF
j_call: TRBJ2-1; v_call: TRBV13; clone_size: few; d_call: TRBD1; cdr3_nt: TGTGCCAGCAGCCCGTGGACAGGGGCATATGAGCAGTTCTTC; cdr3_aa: CASSPWTGAYEQFF
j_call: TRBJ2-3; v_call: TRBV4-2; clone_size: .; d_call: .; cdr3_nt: TGTGCCAGCAGCCAAACGGGGATTTCCTCAGATACGCAGTATTTT; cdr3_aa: CASSQTGISSDTQYF
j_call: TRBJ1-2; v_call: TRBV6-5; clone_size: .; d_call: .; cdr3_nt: TGTGCCAGCAGCCCCCAGACGTTAGCTAACTATGGCTACACCTTC; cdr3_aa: CASSPQTLANYGYTF
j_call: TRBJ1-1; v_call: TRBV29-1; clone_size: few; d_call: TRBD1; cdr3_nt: TGCAGCGTCGACACAACAGGGGGCGAAACTGAAGCTTTCTTT; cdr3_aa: CSVDTTGGETEAFF
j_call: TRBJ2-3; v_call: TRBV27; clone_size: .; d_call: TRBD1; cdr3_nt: TGTGCCAGCAGATCGACCGGACAGGGCACAGATACGCAGTATTTT; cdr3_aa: CASRSTGQGTDTQYF
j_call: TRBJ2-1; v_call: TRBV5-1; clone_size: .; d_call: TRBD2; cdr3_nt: TGCGCCAGCAGCGCCGCGGGACAGGAGTACGACTTACTAGCGGGATCCCTAAGGTTCAATGAGCAGTTCTTC; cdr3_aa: CASSAAGQEYDLLAGSLRFNEQFF
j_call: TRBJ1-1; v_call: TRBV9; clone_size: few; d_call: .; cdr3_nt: TGTGCCAGCAGCTCCCGCGGGGGAAATGAAGCTTTCTTT; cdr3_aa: CASSSRGGNEAFF
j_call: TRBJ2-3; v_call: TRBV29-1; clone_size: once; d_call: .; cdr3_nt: TGCAGCGTGTCTCAGGGGAGCACAGATACGCAGTATTTT; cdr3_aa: CSVSQGSTDTQYF
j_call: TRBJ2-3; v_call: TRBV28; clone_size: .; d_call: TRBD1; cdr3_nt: TGTGCCAGCAGACCAGATATACCGGGACAGGGGCTAGGATTCACAGATACGCAGTATTTT; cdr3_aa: CASRPDIPGQGLGFTDTQYF
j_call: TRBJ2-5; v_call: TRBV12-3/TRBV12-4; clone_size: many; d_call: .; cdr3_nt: TGTGCCACAAGCGGACAATACCAAGAGACCCAGTACTTC; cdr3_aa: CATSGQYQETQYF